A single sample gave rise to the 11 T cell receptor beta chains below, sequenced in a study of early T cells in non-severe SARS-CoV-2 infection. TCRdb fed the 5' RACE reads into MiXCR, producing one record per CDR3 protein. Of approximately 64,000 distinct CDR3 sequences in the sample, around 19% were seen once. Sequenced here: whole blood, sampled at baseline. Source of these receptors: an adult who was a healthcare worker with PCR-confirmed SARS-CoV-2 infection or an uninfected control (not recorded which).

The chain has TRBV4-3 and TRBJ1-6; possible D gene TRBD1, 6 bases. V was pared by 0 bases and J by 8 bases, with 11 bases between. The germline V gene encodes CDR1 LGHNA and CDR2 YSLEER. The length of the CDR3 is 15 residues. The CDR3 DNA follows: TGCGCCAGCAGCCAAGATACAGGGATGGATTCACCCCTCCACTTT. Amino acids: CASSQDTGMDSPLHF.

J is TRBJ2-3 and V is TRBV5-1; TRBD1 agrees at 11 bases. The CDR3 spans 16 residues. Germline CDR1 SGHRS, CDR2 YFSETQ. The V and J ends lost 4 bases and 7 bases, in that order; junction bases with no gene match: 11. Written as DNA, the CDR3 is TGCGCCAGCAGCGCACGTATGGACAGGGGGCGGAATACGCAGTATTTT. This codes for CASSARMDRGRNTQYF.

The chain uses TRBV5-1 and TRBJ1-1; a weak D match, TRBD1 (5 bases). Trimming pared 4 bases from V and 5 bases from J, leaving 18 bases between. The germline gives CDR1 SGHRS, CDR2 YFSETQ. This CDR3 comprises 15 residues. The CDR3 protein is CASSKDGTGWTEAFF. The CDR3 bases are TGCGCCAGCAGCAAAGACGGGACCGGGTGGACTGAAGCTTTCTTT.

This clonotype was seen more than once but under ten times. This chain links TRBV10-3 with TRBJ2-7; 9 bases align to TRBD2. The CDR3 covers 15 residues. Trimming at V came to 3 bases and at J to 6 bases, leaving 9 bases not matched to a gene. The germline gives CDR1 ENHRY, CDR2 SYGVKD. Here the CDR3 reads CAISDSGSTRGEQYF. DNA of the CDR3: TGTGCCATCAGTGATAGCGGGAGTACCCGAGGCGAGCAGTACTTC.

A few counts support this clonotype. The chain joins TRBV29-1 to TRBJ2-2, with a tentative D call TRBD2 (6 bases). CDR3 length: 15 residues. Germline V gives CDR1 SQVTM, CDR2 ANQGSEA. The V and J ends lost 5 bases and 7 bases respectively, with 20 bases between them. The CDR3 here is CSVQGGMHRDGELFF. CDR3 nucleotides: TGCAGCGTTCAGGGAGGAATGCACCGGGACGGGGAGCTGTTTTTT.

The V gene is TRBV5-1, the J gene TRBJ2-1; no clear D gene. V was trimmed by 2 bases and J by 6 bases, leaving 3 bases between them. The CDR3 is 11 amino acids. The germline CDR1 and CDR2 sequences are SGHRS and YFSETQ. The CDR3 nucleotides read TGCGCCAGCAGCTTTGTCAATGAGCAGTTCTTC. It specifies CASSFVNEQFF.

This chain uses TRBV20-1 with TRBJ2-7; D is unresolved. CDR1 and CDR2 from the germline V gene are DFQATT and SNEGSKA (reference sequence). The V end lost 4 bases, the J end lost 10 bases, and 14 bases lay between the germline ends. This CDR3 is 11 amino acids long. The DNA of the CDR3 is TGCAGTGCTAAAAATTGGAGCAGTCAGTACTTC. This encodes CSAKNWSSQYF.

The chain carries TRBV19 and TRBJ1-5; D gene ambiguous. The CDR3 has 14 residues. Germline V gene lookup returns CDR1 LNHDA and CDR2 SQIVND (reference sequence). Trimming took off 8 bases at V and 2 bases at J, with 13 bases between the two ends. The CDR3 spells CASGNQAGNQPQHF. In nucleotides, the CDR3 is TGTGCCAGTGGGAACCAGGCTGGCAATCAGCCCCAGCATTTT.

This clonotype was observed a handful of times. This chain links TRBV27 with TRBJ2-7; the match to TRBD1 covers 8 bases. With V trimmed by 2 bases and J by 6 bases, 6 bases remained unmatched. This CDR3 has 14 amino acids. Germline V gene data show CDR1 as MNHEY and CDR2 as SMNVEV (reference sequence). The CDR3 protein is CASSLEGTGSEQYF. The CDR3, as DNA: TGTGCCAGCAGTTTAGAGGGGACAGGTAGCGAGCAGTACTTC.

CDR3 coding DNA: TGTGCCAGCAGCTTAGGAGACGGTCTCTACGAGCAGTACTTC. It encodes CASSLGDGLYEQYF. The chain carries TRBV7-8 and TRBJ2-7; D gene uncertain. CDR3 size: 14 residues. The germline V gene encodes CDR1 SGHVS and CDR2 FQNEAQ. Trimming cost V 1 base and J 3 bases, with 10 bases left between them.

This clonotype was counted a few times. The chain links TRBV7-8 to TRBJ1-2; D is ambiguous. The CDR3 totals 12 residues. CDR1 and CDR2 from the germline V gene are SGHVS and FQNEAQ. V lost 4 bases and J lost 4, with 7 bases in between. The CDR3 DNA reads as TGTGCCAGCAGCTCCCGAGGCTATGGCTACACCTTC. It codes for CASSSRGYGYTF.